One and the same sample provided the 20 T cell receptor beta chains below, sequenced in a study of shared T cell receptors in the human thymus. TCRdb's table, derived via immunoSEQ multiplex PCR, lists solely in-frame clones and lacks some. Of more than 550,000 clones listed, 80% to 90% were seen once; the top ten hold over 0.008%. These data were also filed under a second study, of human thymus T cells.

The sequenced sample was thymocytes. These receptors originate from a girl under three years old with a congenital heart defect.

This clone occurred a few times. The CDR3 region has the DNA TGTGCCAGCAGCTCCAGACCCCCGACAGGTTACGAGCAGTACTTC. It is translated as CASSSRPPTGYEQYF. This chain uses TRBV7-2 with TRBJ2-7; tentatively, D is TRBD1 (6 bases). V lost 4 bases and J lost 4, with 17 bases in between. The V gene's germline CDR1 is SGHTA and CDR2 FQGNSA. The CDR3 runs to 15 residues.

This sequence joins TRBV2 and TRBJ1-1; D is uncertain. CDR3 length: 13 residues. V lost 8 bases, J lost 5 bases, and 15 bases lay in between. In germline, CDR1 is SNHLY, CDR2 FYNNEI. The CDR3 spells CASSGRMLTEAFF. In nucleotides, the CDR3 is TGTGCCAGCTCGGGGAGGATGTTGACTGAAGCTTTCTTT.

The genes are TRBV10-2 and TRBJ1-2; D not resolved. This CDR3 is built from 14 residues. The germline gives CDR1 WSHSY, CDR2 SAAADI. Trimming pared 4 bases from V and 5 bases from J, leaving 14 bases between. The DNA of the CDR3 is TGCGCCAGCAGTGGAGGGAGAGGGCCTTATGGCTACACCTTC. Translating gives CASSGGRGPYGYTF.

The V gene is TRBV4-1, the J gene TRBJ1-5; D is unresolved. The V end lost 2 bases, the J end lost 3 bases, and 11 bases lay between the germline ends. CDR3 size: 15 residues. Germline V gives CDR1 MGHRA, CDR2 YSYEKL. CDR3 loop: CASSQFRRDNQPQHF. The CDR3 DNA reads as TGCGCCAGCAGCCAATTCAGGAGGGACAATCAGCCCCAGCATTTT.

The table lists this clone with a count of one. The genes are TRBV25-1 and TRBJ2-2, with 8 bases that match TRBD1. The trim removed 4 bases at V and 5 bases at J, leaving 6 bases unmatched. The CDR3 totals 15 residues. CDR1 and CDR2 from the germline V gene are MGHDK and SYGVNS. The CDR3 sequence is CASSGRGLGTGELFF. CDR3 bases: TGTGCCAGCAGTGGCAGGGGGCTTGGTACCGGGGAGCTGTTTTTT.

This rearrangement joins TRBV27 to TRBJ2-1; D is possibly TRBD1 (6 bases). Germline V CDR1 and CDR2: MNHEY, SMNVEV (reference sequence). V gave up 3 bases and J gave up 7 bases, with 22 bases separating them. This CDR3 has 17 residues. CDR3 nucleotides: TGTGCCAGCAGTTTGGGAACGCAGGGGTCCCGGCGGAATGAGCAGTTCTTC. Protein: CASSLGTQGSRRNEQFF.

The V gene is TRBV2, the J gene TRBJ1-2; weak D call: TRBD1 (5 bases). Germline CDR1 is SNHLY and CDR2 is FYNNEI. Trimming took 7 bases from V and 6 from J, leaving 18 bases between them. The CDR3 has 14 amino acids. In DNA, the CDR3 is TGTGCCAGCATGGGCCGCGGGACTCCGGATGGCTACACCTTC. Amino acid sequence: CASMGRGTPDGYTF.

The J gene is TRBJ1-1, the V gene TRBV25-1, with unresolved D. CDR3 length: 13 residues. Trimming stripped 6 bases from V and 2 bases from J, with 10 bases between. Germline CDR1 and CDR2: MGHDK and SYGVNS. CDR3 coding DNA: TGTGCCAGCAGAACGCGGGCAAACACTGAAGCTTTCTTT. Translation: CASRTRANTEAFF.

The chain is built from TRBV4-1 and TRBJ1-2; D is possibly TRBD1 (5 bases). The germline V gene has CDR1 MGHRA and CDR2 YSYEKL. With 4 bases removed from V and 3 bases from J, the gap between germline ends came to 12 bases. The CDR3 loop spans 14 amino acids. The CDR3 loop reads CASSRRDGYYGYTF. The CDR3 nucleotides are TGCGCCAGCAGCCGGCGGGACGGGTACTATGGCTACACCTTC.

This clone has a single count. V usage is TRBV1 and J usage is TRBJ1-1; whether TRBD1, the table's D call, matches the DNA was not checked. TRBV1 is labeled a pseudogene. The CDR3 consists of 17 residues. DNA of the CDR3: TGCACCAGCAGCCAAGTCCACCACGGGACAGTCTTCACTGAAGCTTTCTTT. It is translated as CTSSQVHHGTVFTEAFF.

The CDR3 DNA follows: TGTGCCAGCAGCTTGGCCACTTCAGGGACAGGGGAGGCTGGAAACACCATATATTTT. Protein sequence: CASSLATSGTGEAGNTIYF. J is TRBJ1-3 and V is TRBV5-4; 10 positions match TRBD1. V gave up 0 bases and J gave up 2 bases; unmatched junction bases: 11. CDR3 length: 19 amino acids. Looked up from germline, CDR1 is SGHNT and CDR2 is YYREEE (reference sequence).

The CDR3 is CASSSEQGRNGNQPQHF. CDR3 DNA sequence: TGTGCCAGCAGCAGCGAACAGGGTCGTAATGGCAATCAGCCCCAGCATTTT. This chain connects TRBV7-8 to TRBJ1-5, with D tentatively TRBD1 (6 bases). The V and J ends lost 5 bases and 2 bases respectively, with 19 bases between them. The CDR3 is 17 residues long. Germline V lookup: CDR1 SGHVS, CDR2 FQNEAQ.

The V gene is TRBV4-3, the J gene TRBJ1-1; no firm D call. Looked up from germline, CDR1 is LGHNA and CDR2 is YSLEER. This CDR3 has 14 amino acids. The germline V and J ends were trimmed by 4 bases and 3 bases, with 12 bases remaining between them. The chain's CDR3 is CASSPRRSDTEAFF. CDR3 bases: TGCGCCAGCAGCCCCCGGAGGTCGGACACTGAAGCTTTCTTT.

This chain uses TRBV5-1 with TRBJ2-5; D not resolved. V gave up 1 base and J gave up 1 base, with 5 bases separating them. The germline V gene encodes CDR1 SGHRS and CDR2 YFSETQ. This CDR3 is built from 13 residues. Here the CDR3 reads CASSLPSQETQYF. The CDR3 coding sequence is TGCGCCAGCAGCTTGCCGAGCCAAGAGACCCAGTACTTC.

The chain recombines TRBV12-5 with TRBJ2-1; 12 nucleotides line up with TRBD2. Germline CDR1 reads LGHNT; CDR2 reads FRNRAP. This CDR3 region has 16 residues. V lost 4 bases, J lost 5 bases, and 6 bases stayed unmatched. The CDR3 loop is CASGSRRTSGDNEQFF. The CDR3 nucleotides are TGTGCTAGTGGTTCGCGGCGGACTAGCGGGGACAATGAGCAGTTCTTC.

In this sample, this clone turned up once. CDR3 sequence (DNA): TGCAGTGCTGATCGACAGATTGAAGCTTTCTTT. Amino acid sequence: CSADRQIEAFF. The chain employs TRBV20-1 and TRBJ1-1, with D possibly matching TRBD1 (5 bases). CDR3 length equals 11 residues. CDR1 is DFQATT, CDR2 SNEGSKA, per germline (reference sequence). Deletions cut 5 bases from V and 7 bases from J, with 11 bases between.

The chain employs TRBV5-4 and TRBJ2-7, with 8 bases fitting TRBD1. V lost 4 bases, J lost 3 bases, and 6 bases stayed unmatched. CDR1 SGHNT and CDR2 YYREEE come from the germline V gene (reference sequence). The CDR3 sequence is 14 residues long. The CDR3, as DNA: TGTGCCAGCAGCGATCCGACAGGGGACTACGAGCAGTACTTC. It encodes CASSDPTGDYEQYF.

The CDR3: CASTSKNLGQLFLYGYTF. DNA of the CDR3: TGTGCCAGCACCTCCAAGAACTTGGGACAGCTCTTCCTCTATGGCTACACCTTC. The rearrangement joins TRBV28 to TRBJ1-2; 7 positions match TRBD1. Germline V gene sequence: CDR1 MDHEN, CDR2 SYDVKM. The trim removed 7 bases at V and 4 bases at J, leaving 21 bases unmatched. The CDR3 is made up of 18 amino acids.

The chain couples TRBV6-5 to TRBJ2-2, with D uncertain. The V end was cut by 6 bases, the J end by 2 bases, with 10 bases between. This CDR3 has 14 residues. CDR1 is MNHEY and CDR2 is SVGAGI in the germline V gene. CDR3 loop: CASSRVPNTGELFF. The CDR3 DNA sequence: TGTGCCAGCAGCCGCGTCCCTAACACCGGGGAGCTGTTTTTT.

As to this clone: At one end the junction does not follow the germline gene, possibly because of a read error. V and J are TRBV28 and TRBJ2-7; 8 bases agree with TRBD2. Germline-derived CDR1 and CDR2 are MDHEN and SYDVKM. The CDR3 is made up of 13 amino acids. The CDR3: CASRSYTGTRTDF. CDR3 bases: TGTGCCAGCAGATCCTACACCGGGACTAGAACAGACTTC.